What follows are 16 T cell receptor beta chains derived from one specimen sequenced in a study of shared clonotypes between healthy human individuals. The assay was immunoSEQ multiplex PCR, and TCRdb's table has in-frame clones only and misses some. The sample yields 2 million to 2.5 million clones, about 94% seen once. Sequenced input: naive CD4+ T cells sorted from blood. Indicated subset: CD45RA+ positively selected. These receptors all come from a man aged 18-30 years in good health.

The chain couples TRBV5-1 to TRBJ2-3, with a weak D call TRBD1 (5 bases). Germline lookup yields CDR1 SGHRS and CDR2 YFSETQ. The CDR3 consists of 15 residues. V was trimmed by 0 bases and J by 3 bases, leaving 11 bases between them. The CDR3 nucleotides read TGCGCCAGCAGCTTGGCAGGGTTAGTAACAGATACGCAGTATTTT. This encodes CASSLAGLVTDTQYF.

This sequence joins TRBV29-1 and TRBJ2-7, with 8 bases identical to TRBD2. After removal of 5 bases from V and 5 bases from J, the junction contained 8 bases not matched to a gene. This CDR3 contains 13 residues. Germline V gene data show CDR1 as SQVTM and CDR2 as ANQGSEA. The CDR3 loop is CSVMGLVADEQYF. The CDR3 nucleotides are TGCAGCGTTATGGGACTAGTCGCCGACGAGCAGTACTTC.

This clone came up once. The chain combines TRBV25-1 with TRBJ2-5, with D possibly matching TRBD1 (5 bases). This CDR3 region has 16 residues. The germline V gene encodes CDR1 MGHDK and CDR2 SYGVNS. V lost 1 base and J 1 base, leaving 13 bases between the germline ends. In nucleotides, the CDR3 is TGTGCCAGCAGTGAATTGGGTTTACAGGTCCAAGAGACCCAGTACTTC. This codes for CASSELGLQVQETQYF.

The chain recombines TRBV6-5 with TRBJ2-7; 12 positions match TRBD2. With 6 bases clipped from V and 4 bases from J, the junction kept 7 bases outside the gene matches. The CDR3 spans 15 residues. Germline loops: CDR1 MNHEY, CDR2 SVGAGI. The CDR3, as DNA: TGTGCCAGCAGGCTTGGGACTAGCGGGTCGTACGAGCAGTACTTC. Protein product: CASRLGTSGSYEQYF.

The chain employs TRBV7-2 and TRBJ2-2, with 9 bases that match TRBD2. V gave up 5 bases and J gave up 5 bases; unmatched junction bases: 3. Germline-derived CDR1 and CDR2 are SGHTA and FQGNSA. The CDR3 loop spans 14 amino acids. CDR3 loop: CASSPSGRTGELFF. CDR3 in DNA: TGTGCCAGCAGCCCCAGCGGGAGGACCGGGGAGCTGTTTTTT.

The V gene is TRBV6-1, the J gene TRBJ2-3; TRBD2 aligns across 10 bases. CDR3 length: 15 amino acids. The V segment lost 3 bases and the J segment 2 bases; nucleotides outside the gene matches: 2. The germline V gene encodes CDR1 MNHNS and CDR2 SASEGT. Written as DNA, the CDR3 is TGTGCCAGCAGTGAGAGCGGGGGGGTCACAGATACGCAGTATTTT. It codes for CASSESGGVTDTQYF.

This clone occurred once. This chain links TRBV6-1 with TRBJ2-7; D perhaps matches TRBD1 (6 bases). The germline V and J ends were trimmed by 9 bases and 0 bases, with 15 bases remaining between them. The CDR3 runs to 14 residues. Germline CDR1 is MNHNS and CDR2 is SASEGT. CDR3 nucleotide sequence: TGTGCCAGTCGGACAGCAAGACGCTCCTACGAGCAGTACTTC. This encodes CASRTARRSYEQYF.

The J gene is TRBJ1-6, the V gene TRBV6-4; D not resolved. Germline CDR1 MRHNA, CDR2 SNTAGT. Trimming cost V 4 bases and J 4 bases, with 5 bases left between them. This CDR3 spans 13 amino acids. CDR3 protein: CASSAYYNSPLHF. The DNA for the CDR3 is TGTGCCAGCAGTGCGTATTATAATTCACCCCTCCACTTT.

This clone was recorded once. This chain links TRBV5-8 with TRBJ2-7; no clear D gene. V was cut by 7 bases and J by 0 bases, with 11 bases left in between. The germline CDR1 and CDR2 sequences are SGHTS and YDEGEE. The CDR3 covers 13 residues. CDR3 protein: CASGWWSSYEQYF. CDR3 DNA sequence: TGTGCCAGCGGATGGTGGAGCTCCTACGAGCAGTACTTC.

This rearrangement joins TRBV6-5 to TRBJ2-7, with 10 bases matching TRBD1. V trimming: 2 bases; J trimming: 4 bases; junction bases outside the gene matches: 8. Germline loops: CDR1 MNHEY, CDR2 SVGAGI. CDR3 length: 16 residues. This chain's CDR3 is CASSYGGQGWAYEQYF. The CDR3 DNA follows: TGTGCCAGCAGTTACGGGGGACAGGGGTGGGCTTACGAGCAGTACTTC.

The V gene is TRBV7-9, the J gene TRBJ1-1, with TRBD1 identical over 9 bases. From germline, CDR1 is SEHNR and CDR2 FQNEAQ (reference sequence). The trim removed 4 bases at V and 11 bases at J, leaving 5 bases unmatched. The CDR3 runs 12 residues. CDR3 DNA sequence: TGTGCCAGCAGCTCCGGACAGGGGTTGGCTTTCTTT. Translated: CASSSGQGLAFF.

The V and J genes are TRBV19 and TRBJ1-2; weak D call: TRBD1 (6 bases). V was clipped by 5 bases and J by 1 base, with 8 bases between them. The CDR3 extends over 13 amino acids. The germline V gene has CDR1 LNHDA and CDR2 SQIVND (reference sequence). The CDR3: CASSPRGNYGYTF. Written as DNA, the CDR3 is TGTGCCAGTAGTCCCAGGGGTAACTATGGCTACACCTTC.

V usage is TRBV5-1 and J usage is TRBJ2-1; a weak D match, TRBD1 (5 bases). The V end lost 3 bases, the J end lost 7 bases, and 11 bases lay between the germline ends. Germline-derived CDR1 and CDR2 are SGHRS and YFSETQ. This CDR3 has 13 amino acids. The CDR3 bases are TGCGCCAGCAGCTCAGACAGTTGGAATGAGCAGTTCTTC. It encodes CASSSDSWNEQFF.

The chain links TRBV27 to TRBJ2-5; TRBD2 matches 8 bases. The CDR3 totals 15 residues. V lost 3 bases and J lost 2; bases outside the gene matches: 5. CDR1 is MNHEY, CDR2 SMNVEV, per germline (reference sequence). CDR3 amino acids: CASSFERGPQETQYF. The CDR3 nucleotides are TGTGCCAGCAGTTTTGAGCGGGGGCCGCAAGAGACCCAGTACTTC.

The chain has TRBV7-2 and TRBJ2-3; 8 bases align to TRBD2. The CDR3 loop spans 16 amino acids. The V and J ends lost 7 bases and 6 bases, in that order; junction bases with no gene match: 15. CDR1 is SGHTA and CDR2 is FQGNSA in the germline V gene. As DNA, the CDR3 is TGTGCCAGCACCCGAGACATTGCGGGGGGAATTGATACGCAGTATTTT. It yields the protein CASTRDIAGGIDTQYF.

The chain employs TRBV13 and TRBJ1-1; D unresolved. CDR1 is PRHDT and CDR2 is FYEKMQ in the germline V gene (reference sequence). The CDR3 length is 13 residues. The V and J ends lost 5 bases and 3 bases respectively, with 10 bases between them. The CDR3 DNA reads TGTGCCAGCAGCGGTCCCCGAGACACTGAAGCTTTCTTT. Amino acids: CASSGPRDTEAFF.